The rows below give T cell receptor beta chains drawn from one sample of a study of blood T cells in healthy people across ages. Each CDR3 protein is one row after TCRdb ran MiXCR on the 5' RACE reads. Here the sample spans 1.5 million to 1.9 million distinct CDR3 sequences, 35% to 45% being singletons. The sample taken for sequencing was blood. The receptors were gathered from a woman under 30 in good health. The CDR3 runs from the conserved cysteine through the conserved F or W. D genes are given only for firm matches. Size is omitted from some rows. Given values are once, few, many or a class for expanded clones.

j_call clone_size v_call d_call cdr3_nt cdr3_aa
TRBJ1-1 . TRBV7-2 . TGTGCCAGCAGCTTATTGTTTGGCGGGAACACTGAAGCTTTCTTT CASSLLFGGNTEAFF
TRBJ1-3 . TRBV4-3 . TGCGCCAGCAGCCAAGGTCGAGTATCTTGGTCTGGAAACACCATATATTTT CASSQGRVSWSGNTIYF
TRBJ1-4 once TRBV29-1 . TGCAGCGCCCTAGATAGAGGGGAAATTAATGAAAAACTGTTTTTT CSALDRGEINEKLFF
TRBJ2-7 once TRBV4-2 TRBD2 TGTGCCAGCAGCTCCCGGACTAGCGGGAGATGGTCCCACGAGCAGTACTTC CASSSRTSGRWSHEQYF
TRBJ2-2 few TRBV5-1 . TGCGCCAGCTTCGATCGGGGGCCAGTCGGGGAGCTGTTTTTT CASFDRGPVGELFF
TRBJ2-5 many TRBV4-3 . TGCGCCAGCAGCCAAGACCGCCAAGAGACCCAGTACTTC CASSQDRQETQYF
TRBJ2-5 . TRBV5-1 . TGCGCCAGCAGCTCCCTCGGGTCCTCTGGGACCCAGTACTTC CASSSLGSSGTQYF
TRBJ1-2 few TRBV27 . TGTGCCAGCAGTTTACAAGGTGGTCAGACGTATGGCTACACCTTC CASSLQGGQTYGYTF
TRBJ1-3 . TRBV4-1 . TGCGCCAGCAGCCAAGGGCGGGCGGGAACTGGAAACACCATATATTTT CASSQGRAGTGNTIYF
TRBJ2-1 few TRBV20-1 TRBD2 TGCAGTGCTAGAGATGTGGGACTAGCGATCAATGAGCAGTTCTTC CSARDVGLAINEQFF
TRBJ1-2 . TRBV5-1 . TGCGCCAGCAACCCCGCGGGGACCGCAGCAGGCCCTTCCTATGGCTACACCTTC CASNPAGTAAGPSYGYTF
TRBJ2-7 . TRBV4-3 . TGCGCCAGCAGCCTAACGGAGGGGGGGCTCTACGAGCAGTACTTC CASSLTEGGLYEQYF
TRBJ1-2 many TRBV20-1 . TGCAGTGCTAGAGAAGGTTTTTATGGCTACACCTTC CSAREGFYGYTF
TRBJ1-1 few TRBV6-2/TRBV6-3 . TGTGCCAGCAGTTATGGCAGCATTGGTTGGCCTGAAGCTTTCTTT CASSYGSIGWPEAFF
TRBJ1-1 few TRBV5-1 TRBD1 TGCGCCAGCAGCTTGGGAGACAGGGAGACGAACACTGAAGCTTTCTTT CASSLGDRETNTEAFF
TRBJ2-2 . TRBV27 . TGTGCCAGCAGAATCACTCTCACCGGGGAGCTGTTTTTT CASRITLTGELFF
TRBJ2-7 . TRBV5-5 TRBD1 TGTGCCAGCAGCTTAGGACAGGGCGGTCTCTCGTACTTC CASSLGQGGLSYF
TRBJ2-7 . TRBV20-1 . TGCAGTGCTAGGGGGGAGTGGGCCTACGAGCAGTACTTC CSARGEWAYEQYF
TRBJ1-2 . TRBV27 TRBD1 TGTGCCAGCAGGCAACATCGACAGGGAAAGGGCTACACCTTC CASRQHRQGKGYTF
TRBJ2-1 . TRBV30 TRBD1 TGTGCCTCCGACAGGGGTCCCTTGGCCTACAATGAGCAGTTCTTC CASDRGPLAYNEQFF
TRBJ2-7 once TRBV6-2/TRBV6-3 TRBD1 TGTGCCAGCAGTACTGAACAGGGGGTCTATTCCTACGAGCAGTACTTC CASSTEQGVYSYEQYF
TRBJ1-1 . TRBV11-2 . TGTGCCAGCAGCTTGGCACGGAACTATGAAGCTTTCTTT CASSLARNYEAFF
TRBJ2-7 . TRBV7-2 . TGTGCCAGCAGCCTCCAGAGAACTAGTAATGAGCAGTACTTC CASSLQRTSNEQYF
TRBJ2-1 many TRBV4-3 . TGCGCCAGCAGCCCTGGAAGTCAGGGGAATGAGCAGTTCTTC CASSPGSQGNEQFF
TRBJ1-1 . TRBV7-2 . TGTGCCAGCAGCTTAAACTCCGCAGGTAGCACTGAAGCTTTCTTT CASSLNSAGSTEAFF
TRBJ2-3 . TRBV12-3/TRBV12-4 . TGTGCCAGCAGTTCGGACACTAGAGCAGATACGCAGTATTTT CASSSDTRADTQYF
TRBJ2-1 many TRBV6-5 . TGCGCCAGCAGTAACGACAGAAGCTCCTACAATGAGCAGTTCTTC CASSNDRSSYNEQFF
TRBJ2-3 few TRBV6-2/TRBV6-3 TRBD1 TGTGCCAGCAGTTACTCGATGGGGCAGGGGGCAGATACGCAGTATTTT CASSYSMGQGADTQYF
TRBJ2-3 . TRBV24-1 . TGTGCTACGAGTTACAGGGATTTTGCAGATACGCAGTATTTT CATSYRDFADTQYF
TRBJ2-1 few TRBV15 TRBD1 TGTGCCACCAGCAGTAGACAGGGGCGCCACAATGAGCAGTTCTTC CATSSRQGRHNEQFF
TRBJ2-1 . TRBV5-1 . TGCGCCAGCAGCTTGGTATTGTCGGGAGAAAATGAGCAGTTCTTC CASSLVLSGENEQFF
TRBJ1-6 . TRBV7-2 . TGTGCCAGCAGCGGCAGGGGTCCGCTAGATAATTCACCCCTCCACTTT CASSGRGPLDNSPLHF
TRBJ1-1 few TRBV5-1 . TGCGCCAGCAGCTCTCCCCCCCTCACGGGGGGTGCAGGAACTGAAGCTTTCTTT CASSSPPLTGGAGTEAFF
TRBJ2-2 . TRBV29-1 . TGCAGCGTGGCCCATAGCGGGAACACCGGGGAGCTGTTTTTT CSVAHSGNTGELFF
TRBJ2-7 few TRBV12-3/TRBV12-4 . TGTGCCAGCAGTGTAGCCCCAGGAGGTGTGGTCCAGTACTTC CASSVAPGGVVQYF
TRBJ2-1 . TRBV20-1 . TGCAGGGCTAGCCGACCCCCGAATGAGCAGTTCTTC CRASRPPNEQFF